This TCR beta chain was recovered during a study of control samples from healthy donors and cancer patients. Deletions cut 4 bases from V and 9 bases from J, with 17 bases between. Germline V gene data show CDR1 as SGHRS and CDR2 as YFSETQ. The CDR3 has 14 amino acids. Repertoires were generated with immunoSEQ multiplex PCR, while TCRdb's copy carries only in-frame clones and drops some. The sample includes more than 95,000 clones, roughly nine tenths seen only once; the top ten take 0.95% to 1.3%. This clonotype was obtained from a woman aged 45-65 years with colorectal cancer. The sample taken for sequencing was PBMCs. V usage is TRBV5-1 and J usage is TRBJ1-5; perhaps TRBD1 as D (6 bases). The CDR3 here is CASSREAGEGPQHF. In nucleotides, the CDR3 is TGCGCCAGCAGCCGGGAAGCAGGGGAAGGGCCCCAGCATTTT.